The 14 T cell receptor beta chains presented below share a single source sample, sequenced in a study of T cell repertoires in cytomegalovirus infection. Their specific antigens are unknown. Each CDR3 protein gets one entry after TCRdb re-called the reads with MiXCR. The data show approximately 990,000 distinct CDR3 sequences, about a third seen once. The sequencing here drew on cultured CD8+ T cells from PBMCs, taken from culture after CMV antigen stimulation. The receptors derive from a human donor in good health (CMV status not recorded). Some clones in this sample may be carry-over from other donors' samples.

In its sample, this clonotype was seen a few times. The CDR3 is CASSQGAGLYNEQFF. DNA of the CDR3: TGCGCCAGCAGCCAAGGGGCAGGACTCTACAATGAGCAGTTCTTC. The V gene is TRBV4-3, the J gene TRBJ2-1, with D possibly matching TRBD2 (5 bases). V lost 1 base and J lost 3, with 10 bases in between. The germline V gene encodes CDR1 LGHNA and CDR2 YSLEER. The CDR3 length is 15 residues.

In its sample, this clonotype was seen many times. The DNA of the CDR3 is TGTGCCAGCAGCTTACTCGAGGGCAGCTACTCTGGGGCCAACGTCCTGACTTTC. Amino acids: CASSLLEGSYSGANVLTF. The chain joins TRBV7-6 to TRBJ2-6; D may be TRBD2 (5 bases). The ends were cut back, 2 bases at V and 0 bases at J, with 14 bases in the middle. Germline V gene sequence: CDR1 SGHVS, CDR2 FNYEAQ. The CDR3 runs 18 residues.

The J gene is TRBJ2-3, the V gene TRBV24-1, with D tentatively TRBD1 (6 bases). Trimming cost V 2 bases and J 3 bases, with 20 bases left between them. This CDR3 region has 18 residues. Germline loops: CDR1 KGHDR, CDR2 SFDVKD. CDR3 amino acids: CATSDSKLQGRGTDTQYF. In DNA form, the CDR3 reads TGTGCCACCAGTGATTCGAAATTACAGGGTAGGGGGACAGATACGCAGTATTTT.

This clonotype was recorded a few times. V is TRBV27 and J is TRBJ2-7, with a weak D call TRBD1 (5 bases). Germline values: CDR1 MNHEY, CDR2 SMNVEV (reference sequence). Deletions cut 5 bases from V and 2 bases from J, with 13 bases between. This CDR3 has 14 amino acids. Here the CDR3 reads CASSLRGSTYEQYF. CDR3 in DNA: TGTGCCAGCAGTCTTAGGGGTTCCACCTACGAGCAGTACTTC.

V gene TRBV6-2 or TRBV6-3 combines with J gene TRBJ2-1; TRBD2 matches at 10 bases. The germline V gene encodes CDR1 MNHEY and CDR2 SVGEGT. V lost 7 bases to trimming and J lost 7 bases; unmatched junction nucleotides: 4. This CDR3 has 13 amino acids. CDR3 DNA: TGTGCCAGCACAGGGACTAGCGATAATGAGCAGTTCTTC. Protein: CASTGTSDNEQFF.

On this clonotype: Just one base apart from a much larger clone, this may be a read error. The J gene is TRBJ1-5, the V gene TRBV7-3; D is possibly TRBD1 (6 bases). CDR1 and CDR2 (germline): SGHTA, FQGTGA. V shed 0 bases and J shed 1 base, with 13 bases lying between them. The CDR3 has 17 amino acids. CDR3 amino acids: CASSLTGAAWSNQPQHF. The CDR3, as DNA: TGTGCCAGCAGCTTAACGGGGGCAGCCTGGAGCAATCAGCCCCAGCATTTT.

This clonotype was picked up a small number of times. The V and J genes are TRBV20-1 and TRBJ1-1; the D gene is possibly TRBD1 (5 bases). Trimming took off 2 bases at V and 1 base at J, with 8 bases between the two ends. Germline V gene sequence: CDR1 DFQATT, CDR2 SNEGSKA (reference sequence). The CDR3 consists of 13 residues. The CDR3 DNA is TGCAGTGCTAGAATAAGGGGGAACACTGAAGCTTTCTTT. Translating it yields CSARIRGNTEAFF.

This clonotype was picked up a small number of times. The rearrangement uses TRBV7-6 and TRBJ2-5; TRBD1 matches at 9 bases. The CDR3 runs to 14 residues. The V gene end was trimmed by 4 bases and the J gene end by 5 bases; junction bases not matched to a gene: 5. Germline V gene lookup returns CDR1 SGHVS and CDR2 FNYEAQ. The CDR3 here is CASSYYRGQETQYF. The CDR3 coding sequence is TGTGCCAGCAGCTATTACAGGGGGCAGGAGACCCAGTACTTC.

Many counts were recorded for this clonotype. This chain uses TRBV7-8 with TRBJ2-1, with 15 bases identical to TRBD2. CDR3 size: 17 residues. The germline CDR1 and CDR2 sequences are SGHVS and FQNEAQ. Germline trimming cut 4 bases from V and 4 bases from J; bases unmatched to any gene: 5. The CDR3 coding sequence is TGTGCCAGCAGCTCCGGACTAGCGGGGGGGCCTTACAATGAGCAGTTCTTC. It codes for CASSSGLAGGPYNEQFF.

The chain is built from TRBV6-2 or TRBV6-3 and TRBJ1-1; D unresolved. Trimming pared 7 bases from V and 4 bases from J, leaving 16 bases between. Germline lookup yields CDR1 MNHEY and CDR2 SVGEGT. The CDR3 is 14 residues long. The DNA for the CDR3 is TGTGCCAGCAACCTAACGCCCACGGGCACTGAAGCTTTCTTT. As protein: CASNLTPTGTEAFF.

This clonotype came up many times. This rearrangement joins TRBV28 to TRBJ2-5; TRBD2 matches 8 bases. The junction had 10 bases not matched to a gene; V was cut back by 2 bases and J by 2 bases. Looked up from germline, CDR1 is MDHEN and CDR2 is SYDVKM. The CDR3 has 17 amino acids. The CDR3 sequence is CASSLAGGNHAQETQYF. CDR3 DNA sequence: TGTGCCAGCAGTTTAGCGGGGGGCAACCATGCACAAGAGACCCAGTACTTC.

Ten or more counts support this clonotype. The gene calls are TRBV4-1 and TRBJ2-1; the match to TRBD1 covers 8 bases. Germline V gene data show CDR1 as MGHRA and CDR2 as YSYEKL. V gave up 1 base and J gave up 2 bases; unmatched junction bases: 1. CDR3 size: 15 residues. The chain's CDR3 is CASSQGTGPYNEQFF. CDR3 DNA: TGCGCCAGCAGCCAAGGGACAGGGCCCTACAATGAGCAGTTCTTC.

V usage is TRBV28 and J usage is TRBJ1-6; D remains unclear. The CDR3 consists of 13 residues. Germline V gives CDR1 MDHEN, CDR2 SYDVKM. V was pared by 4 bases and J by 9 bases, with 10 bases between. CDR3 amino acids: CASSSPSTSPLHF. CDR3 nucleotides: TGTGCCAGCAGTTCCCCCTCGACTTCACCCCTCCACTTT.

The genes are TRBV20-1 and TRBJ1-1; D is undetermined. The V end was cut by 7 bases, the J end by 3 bases, with 33 bases between. The CDR3 is 19 amino acids. CDR1 and CDR2 (germline): DFQATT, SNEGSKA (reference sequence). CDR3 bases: TGCAGTGACCCGTCCTTTAGCCTTCCCCAGCGGGCCCGTCACACTGAAGCTTTCTTT. This encodes CSDPSFSLPQRARHTEAFF.